This is a list of T cell receptor beta chains from one sample in a study of OX40 agonist ivuxolimab in advanced cancers. Clones were read by immunoSEQ multiplex PCR, and TCRdb kept only the in-frame ones, dropping some. Among over 150,000 clones listed, under 95% were seen once. Here the sequenced sample was CD4+ or CD8+ T cells sorted from blood, taken in a trial of the OX40 agonist ivuxolimab. The receptors were gathered from an adult with an advanced solid tumor such as melanoma, head and neck, liver or kidney cancer. Both conserved end residues are part of each CDR3. The D gene is left open where the match is weak. Size values are once, few and many counts, or a class for expanded clones, and some rows have none.

V gene,J gene,D gene,clone size,CDR3 DNA,CDR3 protein
TRBV6-5,TRBJ2-7,NA,NA,TGTGCCAGCAGTTACTCGATTGGGGGGGCAGCCTACGAGCAGTACTTC,CASSYSIGGAAYEQYF
TRBV11-2,TRBJ1-1,TRBD1,NA,TGTGCCAGCAGCCGAAGTCTCACAGGGGCAGGGAACACTGAAGCTTTCTTT,CASSRSLTGAGNTEAFF
TRBV6-6,TRBJ1-1,NA,once,TGTGCCAGCAGTGGACAGCACCTGAACACTGAAGCTTTCTTT,CASSGQHLNTEAFF
TRBV10-1,TRBJ2-4,TRBD2,NA,TGCGCCAGCAGTGTTGTCCGCCGCGGGGGACTGAAAAACATTCAGTACTTC,CASSVVRRGGLKNIQYF
TRBV18,TRBJ1-2,TRBD1,NA,TGTGCCAGCTCACCACCCTCCCACAGGGGGCAAAATGGCTACACCTTC,CASSPPSHRGQNGYTF
TRBV29-1,TRBJ1-1,TRBD1,NA,TGCAGCGCTGGGAGACAGGGTGGAACTTTCTTT,CSAGRQGGTFF
TRBV6-5,TRBJ2-1,NA,NA,TGTGCCAGCAGTTACATGCAAAGCTCCTACAATGAGCAGTTCTTC,CASSYMQSSYNEQFF
TRBV30,TRBJ2-5,NA,NA,TGTGCCTGGAGAATACAGGGGAGGGAGACCCAGTACTTC,CAWRIQGRETQYF
TRBV30,TRBJ2-1,TRBD2,once,TGTGCCCTGACTAGCGGGAGGAGCTCCTACAATGAGCAGTTCTTC,CALTSGRSSYNEQFF
TRBV19,TRBJ2-7,NA,NA,TGTGCCAGTAGTAGAGGCATGCTCTACGAGCAGTACTTC,CASSRGMLYEQYF
TRBV27,TRBJ1-1,NA,NA,TGTGCCAGCAGTTTGTGGGGTCCCCTCACTGAAGCTTTCTTT,CASSLWGPLTEAFF
TRBV11-2,TRBJ2-1,NA,NA,TGTGCCAGCAGCGGAAAGGGCACGAGAAGCTCCTACAATGAGCAGTTCTTC,CASSGKGTRSSYNEQFF
TRBV27,TRBJ1-2,NA,NA,TGTGCCAGCAGAAGGGAGGGGGGCGGCGGCGACTATGGCTACACCTTC,CASRREGGGGDYGYTF
TRBV10-1,TRBJ2-5,TRBD1,NA,TGCGCCAGCAGTGATGGGGGACAGGGGGGAGAGACCCAGTACTTC,CASSDGGQGGETQYF
TRBV7-2,TRBJ1-2,TRBD1,few,TGTGCCAGCAGCTTAACGACAGGGGAGTATGGCTACACCTTC,CASSLTTGEYGYTF
TRBV5-1,TRBJ2-5,TRBD1,NA,TGCGCCAGCAGCCCCGGGACAGGGGTCCGAGAGACCCAGTACTTC,CASSPGTGVRETQYF
TRBV14,TRBJ2-1,NA,NA,TGTGCCAGCAGCCTACCCCTCGGGCCCGCCTCGGATGAGCAGTTCTTC,CASSLPLGPASDEQFF
TRBV9,TRBJ2-7,NA,NA,TGTGCCAGCAGCCCGGAGGAGAGGACCTTCTACGAGCAGTACTTC,CASSPEERTFYEQYF
TRBV11-1,TRBJ2-7,TRBD1,NA,TGTGCCAGCAGCTTATTCGGGACAGGGAGCTACGAGCAGTACTTC,CASSLFGTGSYEQYF
TRBV4-1,TRBJ2-5,TRBD1,NA,TGCGCCAGCAGCCCCGGGACAGGCTTCGGCCCTATCCAAGAGACCCAGTACTTC,CASSPGTGFGPIQETQYF
TRBV7-2,TRBJ2-3,TRBD2,NA,TGTGCCAGCAGCCGACCGGGACTAGGCACAGATACGCAGTATTTT,CASSRPGLGTDTQYF
TRBV9,TRBJ2-5,TRBD1,NA,TGTGCCAGCAGCGTAGGGGGACAGGGGGAGACCCAGTACTTC,CASSVGGQGETQYF
TRBV21-1,TRBJ2-6,NA,NA,TGTGCCAGCAGCTCCAGGGACAACCGCTCTGGGGCCAACGTCCTGACTTTC,CASSSRDNRSGANVLTF
TRBV6-5,TRBJ2-3,TRBD2,NA,TGTGCCAGCAGTATTGCGGGAGTCAGCACAGATACGCAGTATTTT,CASSIAGVSTDTQYF
TRBV6-1,TRBJ2-4,NA,NA,TGTGCCAGCAGTGAGATAGCCGGGACTCGGGAGAAAAACATTCAGTACTTC,CASSEIAGTREKNIQYF
TRBV5-4,TRBJ2-2,NA,NA,TGTGCCAGCAGCTTTGAGATAGGAGGTCGGGCCGGGGAGCTGTTTTTT,CASSFEIGGRAGELFF
TRBV7-9,TRBJ2-3,TRBD2,NA,TGTGCCAGCAGCTTAGTCGGGGGGAGTGATACGCAGTATTTT,CASSLVGGSDTQYF
TRBV18,TRBJ1-6,NA,NA,TGTGCCAGCTCACGGGGAGAAGGGTCCTATGATTCACCCCTCCACTTT,CASSRGEGSYDSPLHF
TRBV6-5,TRBJ2-2,NA,NA,TGTGCCAGCAGTTACTCGAGCACCGGGGAGCTGTTTTTT,CASSYSSTGELFF
TRBV5-6,TRBJ2-5,NA,NA,TGTGCCAGCAGCCCTCGACTAGTTCTCAGTGGCGAGACCCAGTACTTC,CASSPRLVLSGETQYF
TRBV13,TRBJ1-2,TRBD1,NA,TGTGCCAGCACCCCGACAGGGTTTCCCTATGGCTACACCTTC,CASTPTGFPYGYTF
TRBV5-8,TRBJ1-1,NA,NA,TGTGCCAGCAGCTTGGCAGTGAACACTGAAGCTTTCTTT,CASSLAVNTEAFF
TRBV2,TRBJ2-2,NA,once,TGTGCCAGCACCGCAGAGGTCGGGGAGCTGTTTTTT,CASTAEVGELFF
TRBV15,TRBJ1-6,NA,NA,TGTGCCACCAGCCCCCGGACCAATTCACCCCTCCACTTT,CATSPRTNSPLHF
TRBV28,TRBJ1-2,TRBD1,NA,TGTGCCAGTGGGACAGGGGGAAACTATGGCTACACCTTC,CASGTGGNYGYTF
TRBV9,TRBJ1-2,NA,NA,TGTGCCAGCAGCGTAGCTGGGGGGGCTGGTGGCTACACCTTC,CASSVAGGAGGYTF
TRBV6-4,TRBJ1-2,TRBD1,NA,TGTGCCAGCAAACCCAATACAGGGGGCGAGATCAACTATGGCTACACCTTC,CASKPNTGGEINYGYTF
TRBV9,TRBJ1-1,NA,NA,TGTGCCAGCAGCAAACGGACCCAGAACACTGAAGCTTTCTTT,CASSKRTQNTEAFF
TRBV29-1,TRBJ2-3,NA,NA,TGCAGCGGCTTCCAGGATACGCAGTATTTT,CSGFQDTQYF
TRBV18,TRBJ1-2,NA,NA,TGTGCCAGCTCACTTGGGGGCAGTCCAAACGGCTACACCTTC,CASSLGGSPNGYTF